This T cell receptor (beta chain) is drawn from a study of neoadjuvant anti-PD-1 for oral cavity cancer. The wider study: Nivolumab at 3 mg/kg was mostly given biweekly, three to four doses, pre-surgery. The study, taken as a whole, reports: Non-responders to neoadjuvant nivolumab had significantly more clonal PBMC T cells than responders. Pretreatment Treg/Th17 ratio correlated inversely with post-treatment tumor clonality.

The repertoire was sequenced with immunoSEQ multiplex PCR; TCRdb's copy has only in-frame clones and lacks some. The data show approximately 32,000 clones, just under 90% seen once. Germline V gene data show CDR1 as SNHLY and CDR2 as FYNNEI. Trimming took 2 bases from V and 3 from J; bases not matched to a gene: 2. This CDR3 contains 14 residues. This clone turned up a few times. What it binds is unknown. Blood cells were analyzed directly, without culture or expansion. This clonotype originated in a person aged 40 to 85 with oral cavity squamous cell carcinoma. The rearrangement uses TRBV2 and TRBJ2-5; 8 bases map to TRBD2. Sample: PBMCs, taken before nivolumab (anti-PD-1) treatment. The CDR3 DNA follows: TGTGCCAGCAGTGAATACGGGGGGGAAGAGACCCAGTACTTC. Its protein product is CASSEYGGEETQYF.